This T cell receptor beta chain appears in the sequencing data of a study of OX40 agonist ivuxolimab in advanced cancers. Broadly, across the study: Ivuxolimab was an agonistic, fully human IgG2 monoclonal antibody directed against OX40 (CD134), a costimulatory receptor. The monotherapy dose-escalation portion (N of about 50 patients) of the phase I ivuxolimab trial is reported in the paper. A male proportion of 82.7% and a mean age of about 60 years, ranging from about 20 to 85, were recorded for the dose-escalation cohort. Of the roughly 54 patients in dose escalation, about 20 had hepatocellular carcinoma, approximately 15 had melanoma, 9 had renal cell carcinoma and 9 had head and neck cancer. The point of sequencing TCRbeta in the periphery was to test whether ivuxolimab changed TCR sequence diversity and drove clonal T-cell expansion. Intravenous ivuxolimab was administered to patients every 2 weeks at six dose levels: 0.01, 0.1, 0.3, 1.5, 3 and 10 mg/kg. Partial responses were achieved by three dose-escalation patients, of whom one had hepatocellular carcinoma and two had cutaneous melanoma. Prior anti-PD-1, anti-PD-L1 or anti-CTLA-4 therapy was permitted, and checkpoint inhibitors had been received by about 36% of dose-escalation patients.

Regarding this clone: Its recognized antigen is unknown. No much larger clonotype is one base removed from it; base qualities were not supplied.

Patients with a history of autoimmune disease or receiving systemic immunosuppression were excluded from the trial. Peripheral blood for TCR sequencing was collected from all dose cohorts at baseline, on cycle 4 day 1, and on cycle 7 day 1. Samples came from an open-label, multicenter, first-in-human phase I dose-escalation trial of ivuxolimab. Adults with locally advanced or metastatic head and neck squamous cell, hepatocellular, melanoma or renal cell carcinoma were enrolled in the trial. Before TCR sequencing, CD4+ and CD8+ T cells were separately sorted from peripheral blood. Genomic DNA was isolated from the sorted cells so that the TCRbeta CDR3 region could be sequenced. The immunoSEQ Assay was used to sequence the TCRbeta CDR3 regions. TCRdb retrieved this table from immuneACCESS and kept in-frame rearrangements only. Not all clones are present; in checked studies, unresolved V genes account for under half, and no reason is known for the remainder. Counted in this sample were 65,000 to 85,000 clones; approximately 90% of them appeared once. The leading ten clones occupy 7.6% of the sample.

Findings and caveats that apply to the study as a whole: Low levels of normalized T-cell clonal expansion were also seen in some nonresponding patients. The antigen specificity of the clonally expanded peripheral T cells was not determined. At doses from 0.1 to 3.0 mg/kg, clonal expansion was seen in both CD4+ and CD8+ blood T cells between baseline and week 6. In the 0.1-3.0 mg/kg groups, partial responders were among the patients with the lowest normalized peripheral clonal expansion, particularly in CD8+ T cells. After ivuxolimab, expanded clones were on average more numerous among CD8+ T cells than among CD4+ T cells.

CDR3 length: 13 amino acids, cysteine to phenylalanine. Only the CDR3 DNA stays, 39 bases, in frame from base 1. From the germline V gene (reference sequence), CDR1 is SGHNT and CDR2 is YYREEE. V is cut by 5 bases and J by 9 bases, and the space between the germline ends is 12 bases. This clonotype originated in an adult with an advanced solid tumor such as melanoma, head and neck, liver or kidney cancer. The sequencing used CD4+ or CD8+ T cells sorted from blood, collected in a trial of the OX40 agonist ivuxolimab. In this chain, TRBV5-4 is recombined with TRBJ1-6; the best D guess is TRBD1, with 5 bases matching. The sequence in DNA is TGTGCCAGCAGTACCCGACAGTTTTCACCCCTCCACTTT. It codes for CASSTRQFSPLHF. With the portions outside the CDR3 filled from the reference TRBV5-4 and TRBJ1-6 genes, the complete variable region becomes ETGVTQSPTHLIKTRGQQVTLRCSSQSGHNTVSWYQQALGQGPQFIFQYYREEENGRGNFPPRFSGLQFPNYSSELNVNALELDDSALYLCASSTRQFSPLHFGNGTRLTVT.